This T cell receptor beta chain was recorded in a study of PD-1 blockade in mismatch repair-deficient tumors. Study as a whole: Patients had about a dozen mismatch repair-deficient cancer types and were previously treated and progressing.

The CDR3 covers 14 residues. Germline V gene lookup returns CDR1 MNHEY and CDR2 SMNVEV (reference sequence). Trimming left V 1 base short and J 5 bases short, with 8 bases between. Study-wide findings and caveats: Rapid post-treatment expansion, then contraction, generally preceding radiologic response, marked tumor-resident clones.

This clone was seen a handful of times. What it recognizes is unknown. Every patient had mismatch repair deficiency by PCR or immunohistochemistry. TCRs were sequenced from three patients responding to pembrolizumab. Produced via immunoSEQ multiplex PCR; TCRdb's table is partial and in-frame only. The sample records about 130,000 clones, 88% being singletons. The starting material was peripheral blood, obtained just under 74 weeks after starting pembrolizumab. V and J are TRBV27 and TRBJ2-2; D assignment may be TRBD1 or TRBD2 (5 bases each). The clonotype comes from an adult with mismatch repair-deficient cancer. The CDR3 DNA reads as TGTGCCAGCAGTTTATTGGGACGTACCGGGGAGCTGTTTTTT. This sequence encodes CASSLLGRTGELFF.